Reported below is one T cell receptor (beta chain). The CDR3 extends over 13 amino acids. Unmatched junction bases numbered 1, after V lost 6 bases and J lost 2 bases. Germline assignment: CDR1 ENHRY and CDR2 SYGVKD. This entry belongs to a study of control samples from healthy donors and cancer patients. Sequenced by immunoSEQ multiplex PCR; TCRdb stores in-frame clones only, minus some. Of more than 140,000 clones listed, about 89% were seen once; the top ten hold over 6%. This chain connects TRBV10-3 to TRBJ1-3, with TRBD1 matching over 7 bases. Sequencing used blood. The origin of this receptor is a man between 18 and 35 years old in good health. Here the CDR3 reads CAISDRAGNTIYF. The CDR3 region has the DNA TGTGCCATCAGCGACAGGGCTGGAAACACCATATATTTT.